One sample yielded the 21 T cell receptor beta chains listed below, sequenced in a study of cytomegalovirus exposure and HLA in healthy donors. PCR primers comprised 60 Vbeta and 13 Jbeta primers. Sequencing used immunoSEQ multiplex PCR; TCRdb keeps in-frame clones, though not all of them. The sample has over 85,000 clones, about two thirds seen once. The sequenced sample was PBMCs. These receptors were collected from a female donor in good health and CMV-seronegative.

The chain recombines TRBV4-1 with TRBJ1-1; 8 nucleotides align to TRBD1. The CDR3 is 16 amino acids. Germline V CDR1 and CDR2: MGHRA, YSYEKL. Trimming cost V 2 bases and J 0 bases; bases outside gene matches: 5. CDR3 nucleotide sequence: TGCGCCAGCAGCCAATCCCCGGGACAGGTGAACACTGAAGCTTTCTTT. Its translation: CASSQSPGQVNTEAFF.

The chain has TRBV4-3 and TRBJ2-7, with 9 bases that match TRBD1. CDR3 size: 18 residues. The V segment lost 0 bases and the J segment 2 bases; nucleotides outside the gene matches: 11. CDR1 is LGHNA, CDR2 YSLEER, per germline. For the CDR3, the DNA is TGCGCCAGCAGCCAAGACGCATCACAGGGGGCTCTACCCTACGAGCAGTACTTC. As protein: CASSQDASQGALPYEQYF.

The rearrangement uses TRBV29-1 and TRBJ1-1, with 8 bases matching TRBD1. CDR3 length: 13 residues. V shed 6 bases, J shed 4 bases, and the junction held 7 bases outside the gene matches. Germline loops: CDR1 SQVTM, CDR2 ANQGSEA. In nucleotides, the CDR3 is TGCAGCGTCGGGTGGACAGGGAGCACTGAAGCTTTCTTT. It specifies CSVGWTGSTEAFF.

This rearrangement joins TRBV29-1 to TRBJ2-5, with 11 bases matching TRBD1. Germline V CDR1 and CDR2: SQVTM, ANQGSEA. The CDR3 is made up of 17 amino acids. Losses at the gene ends were 8 bases for V and 5 bases for J; bases not matched to a gene: 19. Here the CDR3 reads CSFSSRDRGLRGETQYF. The CDR3 nucleotides are TGCAGCTTCTCTTCCCGGGACAGGGGGTTGAGGGGGGAGACCCAGTACTTC.

The rearrangement uses TRBV6-5 and TRBJ1-2; 8 positions match TRBD1. The CDR3 extends over 14 amino acids. Per germline, CDR1 MNHEY and CDR2 SVGAGI. The junction had 12 bases not matched to a gene; V was cut back by 10 bases and J by 5 bases. In nucleotides, the CDR3 is TGTGCCACTACCCCTGCCGGGACAGGTTATGGCTACACCTTC. It codes for CATTPAGTGYGYTF.

The chain employs TRBV6-1 and TRBJ2-7; no clear D. The CDR3 consists of 12 residues. Germline V lookup: CDR1 MNHNS, CDR2 SASEGT. Trimming shortened V by 6 bases and J by 0 bases, and 6 bases separated the two germline ends. The CDR3 bases are TGTGCCAGCAGGAGGAGCTCCTACGAGCAGTACTTC. Translation: CASRRSSYEQYF.

The chain employs TRBV19 and TRBJ2-7; weak D call: TRBD1 (5 bases). Trimming removed 6 bases at V and 2 bases at J, with 11 bases between. Germline V CDR1 and CDR2: LNHDA, SQIVND (reference sequence). The length of the CDR3 is 13 residues. The CDR3 DNA follows: TGTGCCAGTAGCAACACAGGTCCCTACGAGCAGTACTTC. Translating gives CASSNTGPYEQYF.

V is TRBV7-2 and J is TRBJ1-3; D unclear. Trimming shortened V by 2 bases and J by 4 bases, and 6 bases separated the two germline ends. Germline values: CDR1 SGHTA, CDR2 FQGNSA. The CDR3 has 13 residues. The CDR3 here is CASSLSGGNTIYF. In DNA, the CDR3 is TGTGCCAGCAGCTTATCGGGGGGAAACACCATATATTTT.

The V call is TRBV18, the J call TRBJ1-4; TRBD1 aligns across 8 bases. The CDR3 runs 14 residues. V lost 6 bases and J lost 5; bases outside the gene matches: 5. Germline V lookup: CDR1 KGHSH, CDR2 LQKENI. CDR3 protein: CASSGRDRNEKLFF. CDR3 nucleotide sequence: TGTGCCAGCTCGGGCCGGGACAGGAATGAAAAACTGTTTTTT.

The chain couples TRBV6-5 to TRBJ2-3, with 7 bases identical to TRBD2. The CDR3 consists of 14 residues. Unmatched junction bases numbered 3, after V lost 6 bases and J lost 0 bases. Germline V lookup: CDR1 MNHEY, CDR2 SVGAGI. Here the CDR3 reads CASRRGLSTDTQYF. The CDR3 region has the DNA TGTGCCAGCAGACGGGGACTAAGCACAGATACGCAGTATTTT.

This chain connects TRBV19 to TRBJ1-4; D not resolved. CDR1 is LNHDA and CDR2 is SQIVND in the germline V gene (reference sequence). V shed 9 bases and J shed 7 bases, with 15 bases lying between them. This CDR3 comprises 13 residues. The CDR3 spells CASAWRAGEKLFF. The DNA of the CDR3 is TGTGCCAGCGCGTGGAGGGCGGGTGAAAAACTGTTTTTT. Variable domain in full (rest from reference TRBV19 and TRBJ1-4): DGGITQSPKYLFRKEGQNVTLSCEQNLNHDAMYWYRQDPGQGLRLIYYSQIVNDFQKGDIAEGYSVSREKKESFPLTVTSAQKNPTAFYLCASAWRAGEKLFFGSGTQLSVL.

V usage is TRBV7-9 and J usage is TRBJ1-4; 8 bases are shared with TRBD1. J lost 6 bases, V lost 2 bases, and 8 bases had no gene match. Germline CDR1 is SEHNR and CDR2 is FQNEAQ (reference sequence). The CDR3 runs 16 residues. For the CDR3, the DNA is TGTGCCAGCAGCTTAACGGCAGGGGGCCAACATGAAAAACTGTTTTTT. Residues: CASSLTAGGQHEKLFF. Full variable domain (outside the CDR3, taken from reference TRBV7-9 and TRBJ1-4): DTGVSQNPRHKITKRGQNVTFRCDPISEHNRLYWYRQTLGQGPEFLTYFQNEAQLEKSRLLSDRFSAERPKGSFSTLEIQRTEQGDSAMYLCASSLTAGGQHEKLFFGSGTQLSVL.

The CDR3 DNA sequence: TGCACCAGATCTACCGGGACTGTCGGAACCCGCTTGGAGTACTTC. Translated, it gives CTRSTGTVGTRLEYF. The chain uses TRBV1 and TRBJ2-7; the DNA was not compared with TRBD2, the D call given in the table. TRBV1 is described as a pseudogene. The CDR3 spans 15 residues.

Concerning this clone: Relative to the germline gene, one junction end is altered; a read error may explain this. This CDR3 is also generated by other DNA sequences in the sample. The CDR3 DNA reads as TGTGCAAGCAGCTTAGGGGACAGTTGGAGTTCACCCCTCCACTTT. Encoded protein: CASSLGDSWSSPLHF. This chain connects TRBV11-3 to TRBJ1-6, with TRBD1 matching over 7 bases. The CDR3 covers 15 residues. CDR1 SGHNT and CDR2 YENEEA come from the germline V gene.

The chain employs TRBV19 and TRBJ1-5; D gene unclear. Trimming cost V 4 bases and J 0 bases, with 10 bases left between them. Germline V lookup: CDR1 LNHDA, CDR2 SQIVND (reference sequence). The CDR3 spans 15 residues. This CDR3 reads CASSSPRFSNQPQHF. CDR3 coding DNA: TGTGCCAGTAGTAGCCCGAGGTTTAGCAATCAGCCCCAGCATTTT.

The chain carries TRBV28 and TRBJ2-7; 7 bases match TRBD2. The ends lost 5 bases at V and 5 bases at J; junction bases unmatched: 12. The CDR3 totals 15 residues. The germline V gene encodes CDR1 MDHEN and CDR2 SYDVKM. The CDR3 DNA reads TGTGCCAGCAGTGCGGGGGTAGCGGGTAGCGACGAGCAGTACTTC. The encoded protein is CASSAGVAGSDEQYF.

V is TRBV7-2 and J is TRBJ1-1; 7 bases line up with TRBD1. Unmatched junction bases numbered 6, after V lost 4 bases and J lost 1 base. Germline V gives CDR1 SGHTA, CDR2 FQGNSA. This CDR3 is 15 amino acids long. The CDR3 loop reads CASSSPRTGNTEAFF. For the CDR3, the DNA is TGTGCCAGCAGCTCCCCTCGGACAGGGAACACTGAAGCTTTCTTT.

The chain couples TRBV18 to TRBJ2-3; TRBD1 matches at 7 bases. The CDR3 runs to 15 residues. The V gene's germline CDR1 is KGHSH and CDR2 LQKENI. V lost 4 bases and J lost 5; bases outside the gene matches: 9. The CDR3 DNA reads as TGTGCCAGCTCACACGAACAGGGGATCGGAGATACGCAGTATTTT. Translation: CASSHEQGIGDTQYF.

The V call is TRBV6-5, the J call TRBJ2-7; 12 bases fit TRBD2. CDR3 length: 16 amino acids. V lost 4 bases to trimming and J lost 2 bases; unmatched junction nucleotides: 6. CDR1 is MNHEY, CDR2 SVGAGI, per germline. DNA of the CDR3: TGTGCCAGCAGTTTCGGGACTAGCGGGCAGACCTACGAGCAGTACTTC. Amino acid sequence: CASSFGTSGQTYEQYF.

The chain combines TRBV7-9 with TRBJ2-1; D possibly corresponds to TRBD2 (6 bases). V was trimmed by 3 bases and J by 4 bases, leaving 19 bases between them. The germline gives CDR1 SEHNR, CDR2 FQNEAQ (reference sequence). The CDR3 is made up of 17 amino acids. CDR3: CASSFPVSGEAYNEQFF. CDR3 coding DNA: TGTGCCAGCAGCTTCCCCGTGTCCGGGGAGGCATACAATGAGCAGTTCTTC.

The sample holds a few counts of this clone. The chain combines TRBV19 with TRBJ2-2; maybe TRBD2 (7 bases). CDR1 is LNHDA, CDR2 SQIVND, per germline (reference sequence). Deletions cut 6 bases from V and 6 bases from J, with 17 bases between. The length of the CDR3 is 15 residues. This CDR3 is CASRQTSGGSGELFF. CDR3 DNA: TGTGCCAGTAGGCAAACATCGGGGGGCTCCGGGGAGCTGTTTTTT.